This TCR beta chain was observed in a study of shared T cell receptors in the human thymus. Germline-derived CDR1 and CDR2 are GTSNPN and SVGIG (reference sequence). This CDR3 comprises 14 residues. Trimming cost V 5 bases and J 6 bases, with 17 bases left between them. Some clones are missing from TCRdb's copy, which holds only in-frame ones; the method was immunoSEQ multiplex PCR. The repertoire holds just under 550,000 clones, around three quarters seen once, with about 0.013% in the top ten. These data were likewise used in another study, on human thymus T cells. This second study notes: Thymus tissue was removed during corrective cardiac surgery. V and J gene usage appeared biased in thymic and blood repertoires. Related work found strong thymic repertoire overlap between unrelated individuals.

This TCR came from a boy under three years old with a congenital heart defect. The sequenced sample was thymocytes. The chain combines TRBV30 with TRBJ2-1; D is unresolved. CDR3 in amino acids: CAWGPRLLGNEQFF. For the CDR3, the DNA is TGTGCCTGGGGTCCGCGGTTACTTGGCAATGAGCAGTTCTTC.